The 30 T cell receptor beta chains below all came from one sample that was sequenced in a study of blood T cell repertoires in COVID-19. Repertoires were generated with immunoSEQ multiplex PCR, while TCRdb's copy carries only in-frame clones and drops some. The sample consists of under 150,000 clones, over 60% of them appearing once. Sequenced material: peripheral blood. The receptor source for this set is a woman in her fifties or sixties with active or convalescent COVID-19.

This clone occurred a few times. The chain combines TRBV10-3 with TRBJ1-2, with 7 bases that match TRBD1. V dropped 3 bases and J dropped 4; count of bases not matched to a gene: 2. The germline gives CDR1 ENHRY, CDR2 SYGVKD. This CDR3 contains 13 residues. The CDR3 protein is CAISDGTAYGYTF. For the CDR3, the DNA is TGTGCCATCAGTGACGGGACAGCCTATGGCTACACCTTC.

V usage is TRBV29-1 and J usage is TRBJ2-5, with D possibly TRBD1 on 5 matching bases. Germline V gene data show CDR1 as SQVTM and CDR2 as ANQGSEA. The length of the CDR3 is 16 residues. V gave up 1 base and J gave up 4 bases, with 19 bases separating them. The CDR3 region is CSVEAPLTQGLETQYF. Written as DNA, the CDR3 is TGCAGCGTTGAAGCTCCCCTTACGCAGGGCCTAGAGACCCAGTACTTC.

The chain links TRBV7-2 to TRBJ1-5; D uncertain. Germline loops: CDR1 SGHTA, CDR2 FQGNSA. Trimming shortened V by 0 bases and J by 1 base, and 7 bases separated the two germline ends. The CDR3 contains 15 residues. Here the CDR3 DNA reads TGTGCCAGCAGCTTAGCTAGCAGAAGCAATCAGCCCCAGCATTTT. Amino acid sequence: CASSLASRSNQPQHF.

The chain uses TRBV6-2 or TRBV6-3 and TRBJ1-2; 8 bases map to TRBD1. The CDR3 runs 15 residues. The trim removed 4 bases at V and 7 bases at J, leaving 11 bases unmatched. CDR1 is MNHEY and CDR2 is SVGEGT in the germline V gene. The CDR3 bases are TGTGCCAGCAGTTCTAGCGGGAGGACAGGGAGTGGCTACACCTTC. This translates into CASSSSGRTGSGYTF.

This chain joins TRBV11-3 and TRBJ2-1; tentatively, D is TRBD1 (6 bases). CDR3 length: 11 residues. Per germline, CDR1 SGHNT and CDR2 YENEEA. Trimming cost V 5 bases and J 7 bases, with 6 bases left between them. CDR3 in amino acids: CASSRGNEQFF. The DNA for the CDR3 is TGTGCCAGCAGCAGGGGGAATGAGCAGTTCTTC.

This clone was found a few times. The V gene is TRBV5-5, the J gene TRBJ2-1, with 7 nucleotides matching TRBD1. Germline trimming cut 0 bases from V and 2 bases from J; bases unmatched to any gene: 2. CDR1 SGHKS and CDR2 YYEKEE come from the germline V gene (reference sequence). The CDR3 runs 15 residues. CDR3 residues: CASSLGTGTYNEQFF. The CDR3 nucleotides are TGTGCCAGCAGCTTGGGGACAGGCACCTACAATGAGCAGTTCTTC.

The chain recombines TRBV7-8 with TRBJ1-1, with D tentatively TRBD1 (5 bases). Germline V gives CDR1 SGHVS, CDR2 FQNEAQ. The CDR3 loop spans 18 amino acids. Trimming removed 1 base from V and 0 bases from J, with 18 bases in between. The CDR3 protein is CASSLGWRDLFMNTEAFF. In DNA form, the CDR3 reads TGTGCCAGCAGCTTAGGATGGCGGGACCTCTTCATGAACACTGAAGCTTTCTTT.

The DNA of the CDR3 is TGTGCCAGTGGCGGGGTTTATGGCTACACCTTC. Translating it yields CASGGVYGYTF. The chain carries TRBV30 and TRBJ1-2; no clear D gene. Trimming took 8 bases from V and 5 from J, leaving 12 bases between them. CDR1 GTSNPN and CDR2 SVGIG come from the germline V gene (reference sequence). This CDR3 comprises 11 residues.

The chain links TRBV13 to TRBJ1-1, with TRBD1 identical over 7 bases. V was pared by 0 bases and J by 6 bases, with 7 bases of the junction left unmatched. Germline assignment: CDR1 PRHDT and CDR2 FYEKMQ (reference sequence). The CDR3 length is 15 residues. The DNA for the CDR3 is TGTGCCAGCAGCTTAGGGGCAGGGGGGAAGGCTGAAGCTTTCTTT. Its protein is CASSLGAGGKAEAFF.

This clone showed up just once. DNA of the CDR3: TGTGCCAGCAACCGGGGGAACACTGAAGCTTTCTTT. Translation: CASNRGNTEAFF. This chain connects TRBV12-3 or TRBV12-4 to TRBJ1-1; D remains unclear. This CDR3 has 12 amino acids. Trimming pared 7 bases from V and 1 base from J, leaving 7 bases between.

This chain joins TRBV4-2 and TRBJ2-2, with TRBD2 identical over 8 bases. V gave up 4 bases and J gave up 0 bases; unmatched junction bases: 1. The CDR3 runs 15 residues. The germline V gene has CDR1 LGHNA and CDR2 YNFKEQ. The CDR3 reads CASSPGLANTGELFF. The DNA for the CDR3 is TGTGCCAGCAGCCCGGGACTAGCGAACACCGGGGAGCTGTTTTTT.

The J gene is TRBJ1-1, the V gene TRBV3-1 (or the pseudogene TRBV3-2), with TRBD1 matching over 8 bases. Germline lookup yields CDR1 LGHDT and CDR2 YNNKEL (reference sequence). This CDR3 has 15 amino acids. The ends lost 4 bases at V and 1 base at J; junction bases unmatched: 5. The CDR3: CASSLGQGGNTEAFF. CDR3 nucleotide sequence: TGTGCCAGCAGCCTTGGACAGGGCGGGAACACTGAAGCTTTCTTT.

To note about this clone: In the same sample, other DNA sequences code for this CDR3. This chain links TRBV27 with TRBJ2-1; 12 bases fit TRBD2. Germline CDR1 is MNHEY and CDR2 is SMNVEV (reference sequence). The CDR3 is 16 amino acids. The V segment lost 5 bases and the J segment 7 bases; nucleotides outside the gene matches: 9. The CDR3 reads CASSPLTSGSANEQFF. In nucleotides, the CDR3 is TGTGCCAGCAGTCCCCTGACTAGCGGGAGTGCGAATGAGCAGTTCTTC.

This clone was seen once. The V gene is TRBV3-1 (or the pseudogene TRBV3-2), the J gene TRBJ1-1; 7 bases match TRBD1. Germline CDR1 is LGHDT and CDR2 is YNNKEL (reference sequence). After removal of 5 bases from V and 12 bases from J, the junction contained 12 bases not matched to a gene. This CDR3 contains 13 residues. In DNA, the CDR3 is TGTGCCAGCAGCAACTCACGACAGGGTAGGACTTTCTTT. Its protein product is CASSNSRQGRTFF.

The chain couples TRBV20-1 to TRBJ2-3; no firm D call. Trimming removed 0 bases from V and 9 bases from J, with 7 bases in between. Germline assignment: CDR1 DFQATT and CDR2 SNEGSKA (reference sequence). The CDR3 is 11 amino acids. The CDR3 DNA reads TGCAGTGCTAGAGATAGCAGAACGCAGTATTTT. Its protein product is CSARDSRTQYF.

The genes are TRBV5-1 and TRBJ1-6; D gene unclear. The germline V gene has CDR1 SGHRS and CDR2 YFSETQ. The CDR3 runs to 12 residues. The V gene lost 4 bases and the J gene lost 8 bases, with 7 bases spanning the gap. The CDR3 protein is CASSEGDSPLHF. The CDR3 coding sequence is TGCGCCAGCAGCGAGGGAGATTCACCCCTCCACTTT.

This clone was counted between two and nine times. This rearrangement joins TRBV19 to TRBJ1-5; D is unresolved. The CDR3 runs 13 residues. Germline V lookup: CDR1 LNHDA, CDR2 SQIVND (reference sequence). With 0 bases removed from V and 9 bases from J, the gap between germline ends came to 9 bases. CDR3 loop: CASSIDVLLPQHF. CDR3 bases: TGTGCCAGTAGTATAGACGTTTTACTGCCCCAGCATTTT.

The chain carries TRBV28 and TRBJ1-5; D not resolved. The germline V and J ends were trimmed by 5 bases and 4 bases, with 12 bases remaining between them. The CDR3 spans 14 residues. In germline, CDR1 is MDHEN, CDR2 SYDVKM. The CDR3 bases are TGTGCCAGCAGTATACATCAGGAAAATCAGCCCCAGCATTTT. Protein: CASSIHQENQPQHF.

The rearrangement uses TRBV9 and TRBJ2-7; 7 nucleotides agree with TRBD2. The ends lost 4 bases at V and 5 bases at J; junction bases unmatched: 9. CDR1 and CDR2 (germline): SGDLS, YYNGEE. This CDR3 region has 14 residues. DNA for the CDR3: TGTGCCAGCAGCTTCGGAACGGGGAGGGACGAGCAGTACTTC. Protein product: CASSFGTGRDEQYF. The whole variable domain, filled in from reference TRBV9 and TRBJ2-7, reads DSGVTQTPKHLITATGQRVTLRCSPRSGDLSVYWYQQSLDQGLQFLIQYYNGEERAKGNILERFSAQQFPDLHSELNLSSLELGDSALYFCASSFGTGRDEQYFGPGTRLTVT.

J is TRBJ1-2 and V is TRBV6-1; 8 bases are shared with TRBD1. This CDR3 spans 17 amino acids. With V trimmed by 3 bases and J by 0 bases, 9 bases remained unmatched. Germline V gives CDR1 MNHNS, CDR2 SASEGT. The CDR3 region is CASSEFDRGPANYGYTF. In DNA, the CDR3 is TGTGCCAGCAGTGAGTTCGACAGGGGCCCAGCTAACTATGGCTACACCTTC.

This chain connects TRBV29-1 to TRBJ1-2, with D uncertain. Germline lookup yields CDR1 SQVTM and CDR2 ANQGSEA. This CDR3 spans 11 amino acids. V dropped 6 bases and J dropped 1 base, with 6 bases sitting between them. The DNA for the CDR3 is TGCAGCGTAGGGAGTAACTATGGCTACACCTTC. Protein sequence: CSVGSNYGYTF.

This clone has more than one count but fewer than ten. The genes are TRBV24-1 and TRBJ2-3; D gene uncertain. Germline CDR1 and CDR2: KGHDR and SFDVKD. V shed 4 bases and J shed 1 base, with 11 bases lying between them. This CDR3 comprises 15 residues. The CDR3 reads CATSDPAVGTDTQYF. CDR3 in DNA: TGTGCCACCAGTGACCCGGCGGTCGGCACAGATACGCAGTATTTT.

The chain carries TRBV28 and TRBJ1-3; D is undetermined. Germline CDR1 is MDHEN and CDR2 is SYDVKM. The CDR3 runs 15 residues. V was clipped by 2 bases and J by 5 bases, with 13 bases between them. DNA of the CDR3: TGTGCCAGCAGTTTAGGCAGTTCGTCCAGAAACACCATATATTTT. Translating it yields CASSLGSSSRNTIYF.

This chain uses TRBV18 with TRBJ1-5; TRBD1 matches 7 bases. From germline, CDR1 is KGHSH and CDR2 LQKENI. The J segment lost 9 bases and the V segment lost 3 bases, leaving 8 bases of the junction unmatched. This CDR3 contains 14 residues. The CDR3 DNA is TGTGCCAGCTCACCCGGGACAGCCCCCAGGCCCCAGCATTTT. Protein product: CASSPGTAPRPQHF.

The rearrangement uses TRBV30 and TRBJ1-2; 8 nucleotides match TRBD1. Trimming cost V 4 bases and J 6 bases; bases outside gene matches: 13. Germline loops: CDR1 GTSNPN, CDR2 SVGIG (reference sequence). The CDR3 is 15 amino acids. The CDR3 nucleotides are TGTGCCTGGAACAAAGGGACAGGCGAGGGGGATGGCTACACCTTC. Encoded protein: CAWNKGTGEGDGYTF.

This chain connects TRBV9 to TRBJ1-6, with no clear D. Germline CDR1 is SGDLS and CDR2 is YYNGEE. Trimming stripped 0 bases from V and 8 bases from J, with 3 bases between. The CDR3 contains 12 residues. The DNA of the CDR3 is TGTGCCAGCAGCGTAGCGGATTCACCCCTCCACTTT. This gives the protein CASSVADSPLHF.

In this sample, this clone turned up once. The chain joins TRBV6-2 or TRBV6-3 to TRBJ2-1; maybe TRBD2 (5 bases). V lost 4 bases to trimming and J lost 7 bases, with 14 bases between them. CDR3 length: 14 amino acids. Germline-derived CDR1 and CDR2 are MNHEY and SVGEGT. DNA of the CDR3: TGTGCCAGCAGTTTACCGACTAACACTAATGAGCAGTTCTTC. It translates to CASSLPTNTNEQFF.

V is TRBV29-1 and J is TRBJ1-3, with TRBD1 matching 7 bases. Germline V lookup: CDR1 SQVTM, CDR2 ANQGSEA. V was pared by 6 bases and J by 7 bases, with 9 bases of the junction left unmatched. The CDR3 contains 13 residues. CDR3 sequence reads: CSVSRDSGNTIYF. The CDR3 DNA reads as TGCAGCGTGTCCCGGGACAGCGGGAACACCATATATTTT.

The chain couples TRBV27 to TRBJ2-7; D is unclear. Per the germline V gene, CDR1 is MNHEY and CDR2 is SMNVEV (reference sequence). The CDR3 is 13 residues long. V lost 3 bases, J lost 3 bases, and 9 bases lay in between. CDR3 DNA: TGTGCCAGCAGTTTGCTATATGGCTACGAGCAGTACTTC. Protein: CASSLLYGYEQYF.

This sequence joins TRBV7-9 and TRBJ2-1; D might be TRBD2 (6 bases). This CDR3 region has 11 residues. Germline V gene data show CDR1 as SEHNR and CDR2 as FQNEAQ (reference sequence). CDR3 sequence (DNA): TGTGCGATCGGGGGCTACAATGAGCAGTTCTTC. It is translated as CAIGGYNEQFF.